This T cell receptor (beta chain) was identified during a study of T cell changes during pregnancy in multiple sclerosis. The CDR3 sequence is 16 residues long. Germline V gene lookup returns CDR1 LGHNT and CDR2 FRNRAP. Trimming cost V 3 bases and J 5 bases, with 19 bases left between them. This clone was seen just once. Produced via immunoSEQ multiplex PCR; TCRdb's table is partial and in-frame only. This sample yields about 16,000 clones, of which 65% to 90% are seen a single time; approximately 18% belongs to the top ten. J is TRBJ1-1 and V is TRBV12-5; tentatively, D is TRBD1 (6 bases). The starting material was CD8+ T cells from peripheral blood mononuclear cells, obtained in the first trimester of pregnancy. The TCR originated in a female donor with multiple sclerosis, enrolled in a pregnancy study. DNA of the CDR3: TGTGCTAGTGGTTTTAGTCAGGGGCGGGTCCAGACTGAAGCTTTCTTT. Its translation: CASGFSQGRVQTEAFF.